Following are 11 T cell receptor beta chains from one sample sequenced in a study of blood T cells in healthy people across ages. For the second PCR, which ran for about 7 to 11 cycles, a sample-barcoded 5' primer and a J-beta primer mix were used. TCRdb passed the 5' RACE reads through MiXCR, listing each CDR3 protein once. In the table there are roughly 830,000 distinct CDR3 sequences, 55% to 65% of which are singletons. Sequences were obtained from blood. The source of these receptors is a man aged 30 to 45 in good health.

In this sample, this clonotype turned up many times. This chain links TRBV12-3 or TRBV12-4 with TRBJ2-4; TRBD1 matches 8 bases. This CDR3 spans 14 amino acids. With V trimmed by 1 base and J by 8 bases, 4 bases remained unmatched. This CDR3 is CASSLDDRGHIQYF. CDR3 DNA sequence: TGTGCCAGCAGTTTAGACGACAGGGGACACATTCAGTACTTC.

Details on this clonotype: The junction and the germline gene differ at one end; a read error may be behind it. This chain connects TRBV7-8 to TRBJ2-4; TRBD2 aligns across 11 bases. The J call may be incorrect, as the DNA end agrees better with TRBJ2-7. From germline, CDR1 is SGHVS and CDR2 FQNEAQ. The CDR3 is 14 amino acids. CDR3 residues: CASSSLAGDYEQYF. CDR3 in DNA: TGTGCTAGCAGCTCACTAGCGGGGGACTACGAGCAGTACTTC.

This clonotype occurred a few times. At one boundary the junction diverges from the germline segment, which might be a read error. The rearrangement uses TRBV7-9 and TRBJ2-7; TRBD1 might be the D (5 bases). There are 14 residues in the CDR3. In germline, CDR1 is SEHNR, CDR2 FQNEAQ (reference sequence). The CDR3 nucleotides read TGTGCCAGCAGTTTAGACAGCCTCTCCTACGAGCAGTACTTC. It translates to CASSLDSLSYEQYF.

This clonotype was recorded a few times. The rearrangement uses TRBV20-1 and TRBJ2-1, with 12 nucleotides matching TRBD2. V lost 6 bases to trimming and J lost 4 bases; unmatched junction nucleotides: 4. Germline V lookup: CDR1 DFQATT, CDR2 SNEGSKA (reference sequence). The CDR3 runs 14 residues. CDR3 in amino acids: CSATTSGGYNEQFF. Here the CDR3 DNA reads TGCAGTGCCACGACTAGCGGGGGATACAATGAGCAGTTCTTC.

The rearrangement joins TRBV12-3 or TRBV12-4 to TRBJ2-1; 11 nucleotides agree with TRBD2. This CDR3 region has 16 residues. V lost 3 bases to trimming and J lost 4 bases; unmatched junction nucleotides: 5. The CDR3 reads CASSFASGGPYNEQFF. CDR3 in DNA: TGTGCCAGCAGTTTCGCTAGCGGGGGGCCATACAATGAGCAGTTCTTC.

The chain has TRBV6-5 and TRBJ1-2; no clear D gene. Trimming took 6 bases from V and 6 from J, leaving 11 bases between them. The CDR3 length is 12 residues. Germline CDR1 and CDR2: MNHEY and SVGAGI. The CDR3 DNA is TGTGCCAGCAGCGACCACAGTAATGGCTACACCTTC. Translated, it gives CASSDHSNGYTF.

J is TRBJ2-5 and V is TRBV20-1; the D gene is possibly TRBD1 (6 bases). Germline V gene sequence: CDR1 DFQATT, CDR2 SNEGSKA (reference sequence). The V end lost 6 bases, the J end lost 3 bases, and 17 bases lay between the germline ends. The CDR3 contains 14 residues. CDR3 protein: CSAAPTGWEETQYF. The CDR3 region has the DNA TGCAGTGCCGCCCCGACAGGCTGGGAAGAGACCCAGTACTTC.

The CDR3 region is CSVLGRASGANVLTF. CDR3 bases: TGCAGCGTATTAGGACGGGCCTCTGGGGCCAACGTCCTGACTTTC. The chain is built from TRBV29-1 and TRBJ2-6; no reliable D call. CDR1 SQVTM and CDR2 ANQGSEA come from the germline V gene. CDR3 length: 15 residues. The V gene lost 6 bases and the J gene lost 0 bases, with 12 bases spanning the gap.

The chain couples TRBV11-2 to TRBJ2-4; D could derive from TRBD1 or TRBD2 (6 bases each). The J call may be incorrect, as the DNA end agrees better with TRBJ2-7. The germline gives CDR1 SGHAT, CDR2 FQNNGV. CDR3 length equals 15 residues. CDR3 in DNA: TGTGCCAGCAGCTTAGAGGGGGGCAGAACCTACGAGCAGTACTTC. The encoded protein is CASSLEGGRTYEQYF.

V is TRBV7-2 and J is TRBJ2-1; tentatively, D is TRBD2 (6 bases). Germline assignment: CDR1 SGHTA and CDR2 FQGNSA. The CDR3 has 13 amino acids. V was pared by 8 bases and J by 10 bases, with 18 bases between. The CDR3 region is CASSLVDRGEQFF. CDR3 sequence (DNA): TGTGCCAGCTCCCTAGTAGACCGGGGGGAGCAGTTCTTC.

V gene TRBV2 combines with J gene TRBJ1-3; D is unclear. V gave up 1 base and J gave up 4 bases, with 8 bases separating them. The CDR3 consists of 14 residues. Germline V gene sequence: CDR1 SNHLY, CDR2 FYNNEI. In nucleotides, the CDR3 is TGTGCCAGCAGTGAAGGAGCGTCCGGAAACACCATATATTTT. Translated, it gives CASSEGASGNTIYF.